Reported below is one TCR beta chain. Its antigen remains unknown. The source of the sample is a study of T cell clonotyping in hematopoietic cell transplantation. The study, taken as a whole, reports: After transplant, recipient diversity fell while pathologically expanded clonotypes grew through day 180. Higher Inverse Simpson Index values in graft donor and pretransplant recipient predicted broader posttransplant TCR diversity.

TCRdb keeps only in-frame clones here, not all; method: immunoSEQ multiplex PCR. The data show 20,000 to 25,000 clones, roughly 88% seen once. As for time point: recipient sample about 28 days before transplant, after cytoreduction. This specimen consisted of peripheral blood mononuclear cells, obtained before stem cell transplant. This receptor was taken from a young man with biphenotypic leukemia. Some clones in this sample may be carry-over from other donors' samples.

The DNA for the CDR3 is TGTGCCAGCAGCCCACTGGACAGCGAGTTCTCCTACGAGCAGTACTTC. Translation gives CASSPLDSEFSYEQYF. The chain joins TRBV7-3 to TRBJ2-7; D perhaps matches TRBD1 (6 bases). V was clipped by 5 bases and J by 0 bases, with 17 bases between them. Germline CDR1 and CDR2: SGHTA and FQGTGA. The CDR3 spans 16 residues.